The next 32 T cell receptor beta chains were all read from a single sample in a study of T-cell reconstitution after alpha-beta-depleted transplantation in children. Researchers prepared the TCRbeta library using unique molecular identifiers, the study reports. TCRdb recomputed calls from the PCR reads with MiXCR, one row per CDR3 protein. The sample includes fewer than 550,000 distinct CDR3 sequences, about 10% of them seen just once. The input for sequencing was PBMCs, mostly from graft donor cells, taken 180 days after TCRalphabeta/CD19-depleted stem cell transplant. The receptors were sampled from a female patient aged 2-15 years who had a stem cell transplant for aplastic anemia, so the T cells may come from the graft donor.

This clonotype was found a few times. The chain employs TRBV9 and TRBJ2-7; D is ambiguous. Looked up from germline, CDR1 is SGDLS and CDR2 is YYNGEE. The length of the CDR3 is 16 residues. V was clipped by 4 bases and J by 1 base, with 18 bases between them. Written as DNA, the CDR3 is TGTGCCAGCAGCCCGCTAGGAACGGAGCCTTCCTACGAGCAGTACTTC. Its protein product is CASSPLGTEPSYEQYF.

At least ten counts were recorded for this clonotype. The V and J genes are TRBV15 and TRBJ2-1; D remains ambiguous. Trimming removed 1 base from V and 9 bases from J, with 10 bases in between. Germline lookup yields CDR1 LNHNV and CDR2 YYDKDF (reference sequence). The CDR3 has 13 amino acids. DNA for the CDR3: TGTGCCACCAGCAGAGCTTCAGACGTTGAGCAGTTCTTC. Encoded protein: CATSRASDVEQFF.

The chain is built from TRBV10-3 and TRBJ1-2; D is ambiguous. This CDR3 region has 12 residues. Germline V gene sequence: CDR1 ENHRY, CDR2 SYGVKD. Deletions cut 5 bases from V and 3 bases from J, with 7 bases between. CDR3 sequence (DNA): TGTGCCATCAGTTTCACAGACTATGGCTACACCTTC. It yields the protein CAISFTDYGYTF.

In its sample, this clonotype was seen a few times. The gene calls are TRBV4-3 and TRBJ1-2; TRBD1 aligns across 11 bases. V dropped 4 bases and J dropped 8; count of bases not matched to a gene: 9. CDR3 length equals 15 residues. Germline assignment: CDR1 LGHNA and CDR2 YSLEER. The CDR3 region is CASSPRTGGVSGYTF. In DNA, the CDR3 is TGCGCCAGCAGCCCCCGGACAGGGGGCGTATCCGGCTACACCTTC.

This clonotype was seen ten or more times. The CDR3 DNA reads as TGTGCCACCAGCGTACAAGGAGGCGAGACCCAGTACTTC. Translating it yields CATSVQGGETQYF. J is TRBJ2-5 and V is TRBV24-1, with D tentatively TRBD2 (5 bases). Trimming took off 7 bases at V and 5 bases at J, with 13 bases between the two ends. The CDR3 is made up of 13 amino acids. Per the germline V gene, CDR1 is KGHDR and CDR2 is SFDVKD.

This clonotype was counted at least ten times. CDR3 protein: CSVAGGGSYNEQFF. The CDR3 DNA reads as TGCAGCGTTGCCGGCGGGGGCTCCTACAATGAGCAGTTCTTC. The chain employs TRBV29-1 and TRBJ2-1, with 7 bases lining up with TRBD2. The germline V gene encodes CDR1 SQVTM and CDR2 ANQGSEA. The CDR3 has 14 amino acids. The V segment lost 4 bases and the J segment 0 bases; nucleotides outside the gene matches: 3.

A few counts support this clonotype. This chain connects TRBV12-3 or TRBV12-4 to TRBJ2-3, with 9 bases lining up with TRBD2. The CDR3 sequence is 16 residues long. V trimming: 6 bases; J trimming: 0 bases; junction bases outside the gene matches: 7. CDR3 protein: CASSRTSALSTDTQYF. The CDR3 region has the DNA TGTGCCAGCAGCCGGACTAGCGCGCTTAGCACAGATACGCAGTATTTT.

V is TRBV18 and J is TRBJ2-5; TRBD2 matches at 7 bases. CDR3 length: 13 residues. The germline gives CDR1 KGHSH, CDR2 LQKENI. Trimming removed 3 bases from V and 5 bases from J; junction bases left unmatched: 3. The CDR3 coding sequence is TGTGCCAGCTCACCGACTAGCTATGAGACCCAGTACTTC. It yields the protein CASSPTSYETQYF.

In its sample, this clonotype was seen a few times. The chain joins TRBV6-5 to TRBJ2-7, with D hard to call. Trimming pared 5 bases from V and 4 bases from J, leaving 15 bases between. Germline V gene sequence: CDR1 MNHEY, CDR2 SVGAGI. The CDR3 is made up of 14 amino acids. The CDR3 region is CASSPVVGVYEQYF. The CDR3 DNA follows: TGTGCCAGCAGTCCGGTCGTCGGAGTTTACGAGCAGTACTTC.

In its sample, this clonotype was seen a few times. The chain has TRBV18 and TRBJ2-7; 11 bases are shared with TRBD1. CDR3 length equals 15 residues. The V gene end was trimmed by 5 bases and the J gene end by 2 bases; junction bases not matched to a gene: 5. Per germline, CDR1 KGHSH and CDR2 LQKENI. The DNA of the CDR3 is TGTGCCAGCTCAGGTCCGGGACAGGGGGCCTACGAGCAGTACTTC. Amino acids: CASSGPGQGAYEQYF.

This clonotype was found many times. The rearrangement joins TRBV18 to TRBJ2-7; D is ambiguous. Trimming left V 3 bases short and J 6 bases short, with 12 bases between. This CDR3 contains 13 residues. Germline CDR1 reads KGHSH; CDR2 reads LQKENI. CDR3 bases: TGTGCCAGCTCACCCCTGGACCTCGGCGAGCAGTACGTC. It specifies CASSPLDLGEQYV.

This clonotype was seen only a few times. This chain links TRBV9 with TRBJ2-4; D may be TRBD1 or TRBD2 (6 bases each). Between the trimmed V and J ends, which lost 0 bases and 6 bases, there was a span of 13 bases. The CDR3 runs to 15 residues. Germline V gives CDR1 SGDLS, CDR2 YYNGEE. The CDR3 bases are TGTGCCAGCAGCGTAGGAGGGGGGCGCGGAAACATTCAGTACTTC. This codes for CASSVGGGRGNIQYF.

This clonotype has only a few counts. The rearrangement joins TRBV12-3 or TRBV12-4 to TRBJ1-5; D call uncertain. Trimming left V 6 bases short and J 9 bases short, with 9 bases between. The CDR3 loop spans 11 amino acids. CDR3 residues: CASSYDLPQHF. Here the CDR3 DNA reads TGTGCCAGCAGCTATGATCTGCCCCAGCATTTT.

The gene calls are TRBV28 and TRBJ1-4, with a tentative D call TRBD1 (5 bases). With 1 base removed from V and 1 base from J, the gap between germline ends came to 10 bases. Germline assignment: CDR1 MDHEN and CDR2 SYDVKM. The CDR3 covers 16 residues. The CDR3 loop reads CASSLFGGGTNEKLFF. The CDR3 region has the DNA TGTGCCAGCAGTTTATTCGGGGGAGGAACTAATGAAAAACTGTTTTTT.

J is TRBJ2-7 and V is TRBV6-2 or TRBV6-3; 8 nucleotides match TRBD1. The CDR3 covers 15 residues. From germline, CDR1 is MNHEY and CDR2 SVGEGT. V dropped 5 bases and J dropped 7; count of bases not matched to a gene: 13. CDR3 nucleotides: TGTGCCAGCAGTCTCTTAAGGACAGGGTTCGGTGAGCAGTACGTC. It translates to CASSLLRTGFGEQYV.

The chain links TRBV28 to TRBJ1-2; 7 positions agree with TRBD1. The germline V gene encodes CDR1 MDHEN and CDR2 SYDVKM. The CDR3 runs 14 residues. The ends lost 6 bases at V and 3 bases at J; junction bases unmatched: 7. The DNA for the CDR3 is TGTGCCAGCAGAACCCAGGGGGGGTACTATGGCTACACCTTC. Encoded protein: CASRTQGGYYGYTF.

This clonotype was observed a handful of times. The chain has TRBV7-2 and TRBJ1-2, with D possibly being TRBD1 (6 bases). The CDR3 is 15 amino acids. Germline V gene sequence: CDR1 SGHTA, CDR2 FQGNSA. V was trimmed by 4 bases and J by 1 base, leaving 13 bases between them. This CDR3 reads CASSSSGTNNYGYTF. For the CDR3, the DNA is TGTGCCAGCAGCTCCTCCGGGACAAATAACTATGGCTACACCTTC.

The sample holds many counts of this clonotype. The CDR3 DNA follows: TGTGCCAGCAGCCGGACTAGCGGGAACACCGGGGAGCTGTTTTTT. Translated, it gives CASSRTSGNTGELFF. The rearrangement uses TRBV11-2 and TRBJ2-2, with 10 bases aligning to TRBD2. This CDR3 comprises 15 residues. CDR1 SGHAT and CDR2 FQNNGV come from the germline V gene. With V trimmed by 5 bases and J by 1 base, 1 base remained unmatched.

In its sample, this clonotype was seen once. Given a much more abundant clone one base away, this may be a read error. The rearrangement joins TRBV12-3 or TRBV12-4 to TRBJ2-1; 7 bases map to TRBD2. This CDR3 spans 13 amino acids. V trimming: 6 bases; J trimming: 9 bases; junction bases outside the gene matches: 8. CDR3 DNA sequence: TGTGCCAGCAGGGCGTTGACTAGCAGTGAGCAGTTCTTC. This sequence encodes CASRALTSSEQFF.

This clonotype has at least ten counts. This chain links TRBV29-1 with TRBJ2-3; D might be TRBD1 or TRBD2, each matching 5 bases. This CDR3 contains 14 residues. In germline, CDR1 is SQVTM, CDR2 ANQGSEA. V lost 6 bases to trimming and J lost 2 bases, with 15 bases between them. The CDR3 sequence: CSVRDGLNTDTQYF. DNA for the CDR3: TGCAGCGTACGGGACGGGCTAAACACAGATACGCAGTATTTT.

V gene TRBV28 combines with J gene TRBJ2-3, with TRBD2 as a possible D gene (5 bases). Germline V lookup: CDR1 MDHEN, CDR2 SYDVKM. V lost 6 bases and J 3 bases, leaving 10 bases between the germline ends. This CDR3 comprises 13 residues. The CDR3 protein is CASRTLATDTQYF. The DNA of the CDR3 is TGTGCCAGCAGGACCCTAGCTACAGATACGCAGTATTTT. Drawing the rest from reference TRBV28 and TRBJ2-3, the complete variable domain is DVKVTQSSRYLVKRTGEKVFLECVQDMDHENMFWYRQDPGLGLRLIYFSYDVKMKEKGDIPEGYSVSREKKERFSLILESASTNQTSMYLCASRTLATDTQYFGPGTRLTVL.

This clonotype has more than one count but fewer than ten. The chain uses TRBV7-2 and TRBJ2-7, with D perhaps TRBD2 (6 bases). Germline CDR1 SGHTA, CDR2 FQGNSA. This CDR3 comprises 16 residues. Deletions cut 10 bases from V and 2 bases from J, with 24 bases between. Written as DNA, the CDR3 is TGTGCCACTGCGTTTACGACGGGAGTCCGGGCCTACGAGCAGTACTTC. This gives the protein CATAFTTGVRAYEQYF.

This clonotype showed up many times. The rearrangement uses TRBV28 and TRBJ2-4; D gene unclear. Trimming left V 3 bases short and J 4 bases short, with 7 bases between. Germline CDR1 MDHEN, CDR2 SYDVKM. This CDR3 comprises 13 residues. This CDR3 reads CASSFGSKNIQYF. In DNA form, the CDR3 reads TGTGCCAGCAGTTTTGGCAGTAAAAACATTCAGTACTTC.

Only a few counts were recorded for this clonotype. CDR3 residues: CASSSTSGSRVYEQYF. The CDR3 bases are TGTGCCAGCAGCTCGACTAGCGGGAGTCGGGTCTACGAGCAGTACTTC. This rearrangement joins TRBV9 to TRBJ2-7; 12 bases match TRBD2. CDR1 SGDLS and CDR2 YYNGEE come from the germline V gene. J was trimmed by 3 bases and V by 4 bases; bases with no gene match: 8. The CDR3 has 16 amino acids.

This clonotype was observed at least ten times. The chain recombines TRBV6-2 or TRBV6-3 with TRBJ2-5; D perhaps matches TRBD2 (5 bases). The CDR3 totals 15 residues. Germline CDR1 is MNHEY and CDR2 is SVGEGT. V shed 6 bases and J shed 2 bases, with 16 bases lying between them. The CDR3 region has the DNA TGTGCCAGCAGCCGGATCATACTAGAACAAGAGACCCAGTACTTC. It encodes CASSRIILEQETQYF.

This clonotype was seen only a few times. This chain links TRBV12-3 or TRBV12-4 with TRBJ2-1; D is unclear. The V end lost 5 bases, the J end lost 5 bases, and 13 bases lay between the germline ends. CDR3 length: 14 residues. CDR3 DNA sequence: TGTGCCAGCAGTCCCAACCGTCTAGACAATGAGCAGTTCTTC. Protein: CASSPNRLDNEQFF.

This clonotype came up a few times. The chain combines TRBV28 with TRBJ2-1, with TRBD1 identical over 12 bases. Germline CDR1 reads MDHEN; CDR2 reads SYDVKM. CDR3 length: 16 amino acids. J lost 7 bases, V lost 11 bases, and 15 bases had no gene match. This CDR3 is CAPNLGGQGAWNEQFF. CDR3 DNA: TGTGCCCCCAACCTCGGGGGACAGGGGGCTTGGAATGAGCAGTTCTTC.

This chain connects TRBV7-2 to TRBJ1-2; D not certain. From germline, CDR1 is SGHTA and CDR2 FQGNSA. V was trimmed by 0 bases and J by 12 bases, leaving 11 bases between them. This CDR3 spans 12 amino acids. Written as DNA, the CDR3 is TGTGCCAGCAGCTTAGCGGGCGTTGGGGACACCTTC. Protein product: CASSLAGVGDTF.

The chain is built from TRBV20-1 and TRBJ2-7; TRBD2 aligns across 9 bases. Germline V gives CDR1 DFQATT, CDR2 SNEGSKA (reference sequence). V shed 2 bases, J shed 1 base, and the junction held 6 bases outside the gene matches. The CDR3 has 15 residues. DNA for the CDR3: TGCAGTGCTAGAAGTCTAGCGGGGAATTCCTACGAGCAGTACTTC. Its translation is CSARSLAGNSYEQYF.

This clonotype appeared a few times. J is TRBJ2-7 and V is TRBV6-2 or TRBV6-3; perhaps TRBD2 as D (6 bases). The CDR3 is 12 residues long. From germline, CDR1 is MNHEY and CDR2 SVGEGT. V was clipped by 7 bases and J by 4 bases, with 11 bases between them. CDR3 DNA: TGTGCCAGCACCTCGGCGGGGTACGAGCAGTACTTC. This translates into CASTSAGYEQYF.

This clonotype was seen a few times. This rearrangement joins TRBV12-3 or TRBV12-4 to TRBJ1-1; D is unresolved. Between the trimmed V and J ends, which lost 5 bases and 4 bases, there was a span of 8 bases. The CDR3 totals 12 residues. The CDR3 DNA sequence: TGTGCCAGCAGTAGAATAGCCACTGAAGCTTTCTTT. Translated, it gives CASSRIATEAFF.

This clonotype was seen ten or more times. The J gene is TRBJ2-2, the V gene TRBV6-1; D uncertain. V was shortened by 5 bases and J by 0 bases, with 10 bases between the two germline ends. CDR3 size: 15 residues. Germline CDR1 reads MNHNS; CDR2 reads SASEGT. CDR3 nucleotides: TGTGCCAGCAGTATCAGGCCCACGAACACCGGGGAGCTGTTTTTT. Encoded protein: CASSIRPTNTGELFF.